The present entry profiles one TCR beta chain with its context. The sample comes from a study of blood T cell repertoires in COVID-19. As for the study in general: The cDNA or gDNA used as material had been derived from T cells, B-cell-depleted T cells, or PBMCs.

The authors' processing: Estimation of nucleated cell counts was performed using reference gene primer amplification. The protocol was immunoSEQ multiplex PCR, while the TCRdb copy is restricted to in-frame clones and leaves out a portion. V and J calls and clone size are given by that table; D and trimming were obtained from the DNA. The data show 56,000 or so clones, approximately 83% seen once. Trimming cost V 2 bases and J 6 bases; bases outside gene matches: 4. The CDR3 runs 13 residues. Per germline, CDR1 SGHTA and CDR2 FQGNSA. V and J are TRBV7-2 and TRBJ2-7; the match to TRBD1 covers 7 bases. Input material: peripheral blood. This receptor was identified in a human donor in a cohort sampled during active COVID-19. CDR3 in DNA: TGTGCCAGCAGCTTATTAGGGGACAGCGAGCAGTACTTC. It translates to CASSLLGDSEQYF.